The subject of this entry is one T cell receptor beta chain. The sample belongs to a study of CD8+ T cells in alopecia areata. Sequencing relied on a cDNA template that was reverse transcribed from extracted RNA. Sequencing was performed with immunoSEQ multiplex PCR; in TCRdb, only in-frame clones are kept and a portion is missing. The sample carries 30,000 to 45,000 clones, under 65% recorded once. The germline CDR1 and CDR2 sequences are SEHNR and FQNEAQ (reference sequence). Trimming stripped 3 bases from V and 3 bases from J, with 6 bases between. This CDR3 region has 12 residues. Sorting separated CD25+CD127- cells from the CD4+ cells of 4 to 6 patients.

The specimen was CD4+ Tregs sorted from blood. The TCR originated in a human donor with alopecia areata. This sequence joins TRBV7-9 and TRBJ2-7, with D possibly TRBD1 on 5 matching bases. This chain's CDR3 is CASSFQGYEQYF. CDR3 DNA sequence: TGTGCCAGCAGCTTTCAGGGCTACGAGCAGTACTTC.